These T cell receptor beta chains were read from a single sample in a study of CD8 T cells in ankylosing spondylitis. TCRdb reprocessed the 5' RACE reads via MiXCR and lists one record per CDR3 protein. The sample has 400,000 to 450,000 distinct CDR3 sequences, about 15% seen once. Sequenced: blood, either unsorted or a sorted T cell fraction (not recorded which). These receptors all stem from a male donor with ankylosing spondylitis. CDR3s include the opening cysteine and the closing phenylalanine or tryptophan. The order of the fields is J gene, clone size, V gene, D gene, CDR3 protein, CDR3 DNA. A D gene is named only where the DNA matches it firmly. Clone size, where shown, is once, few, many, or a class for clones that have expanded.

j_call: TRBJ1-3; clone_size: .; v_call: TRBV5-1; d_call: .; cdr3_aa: CASSTSGTEGNTIYF; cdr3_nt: TGCGCCAGCAGCACCTCAGGGACGGAGGGAAACACCATATATTTT
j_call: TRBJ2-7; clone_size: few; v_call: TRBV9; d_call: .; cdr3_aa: CASSGDVKGSYEQYF; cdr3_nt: TGTGCCAGCAGCGGGGACGTCAAGGGTTCCTACGAGCAGTACTTC
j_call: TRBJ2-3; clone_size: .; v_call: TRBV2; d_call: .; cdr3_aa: CASSSPLGVTDTQYF; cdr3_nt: TGTGCCAGCAGCAGCCCCCTAGGGGTCACAGATACGCAGTATTTT
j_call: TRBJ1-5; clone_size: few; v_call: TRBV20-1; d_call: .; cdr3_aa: CSANPRPGQPNQPQHF; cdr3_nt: TGCAGTGCTAACCCGAGGCCCGGCCAACCTAATCAGCCCCAGCATTTT
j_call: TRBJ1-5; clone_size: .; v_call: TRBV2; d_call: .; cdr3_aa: CASSVSPPTPSNQPQHF; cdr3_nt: TGTGCCAGCAGTGTCTCCCCCCCCACACCTAGCAATCAGCCCCAGCATTTT
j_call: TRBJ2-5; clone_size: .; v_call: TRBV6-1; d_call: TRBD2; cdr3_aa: CASSRTKTGTSGETQYF; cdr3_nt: TGTGCCAGCAGCCGAACAAAAACCGGGACTAGCGGGGAGACCCAGTACTTC
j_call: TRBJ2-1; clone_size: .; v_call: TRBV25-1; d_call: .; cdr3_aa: CASSSRHGVNEQFF; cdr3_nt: TGTGCCAGCAGTTCACGGCACGGGGTCAATGAGCAGTTCTTC
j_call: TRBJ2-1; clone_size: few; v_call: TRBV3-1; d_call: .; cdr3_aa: CASNTGPYNEQFF; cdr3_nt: TGTGCCAGCAACACAGGACCCTACAATGAGCAGTTCTTC
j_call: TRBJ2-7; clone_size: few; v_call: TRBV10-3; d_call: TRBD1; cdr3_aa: CAIRGTESTYEQYF; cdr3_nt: TGTGCCATCAGGGGGACAGAGAGTACCTACGAGCAGTACTTC
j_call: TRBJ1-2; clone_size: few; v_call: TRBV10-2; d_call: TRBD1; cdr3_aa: CASSSQQGPLSYGYTF; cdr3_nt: TGCGCCAGCAGCTCCCAACAGGGGCCTCTCTCCTATGGCTACACCTTC